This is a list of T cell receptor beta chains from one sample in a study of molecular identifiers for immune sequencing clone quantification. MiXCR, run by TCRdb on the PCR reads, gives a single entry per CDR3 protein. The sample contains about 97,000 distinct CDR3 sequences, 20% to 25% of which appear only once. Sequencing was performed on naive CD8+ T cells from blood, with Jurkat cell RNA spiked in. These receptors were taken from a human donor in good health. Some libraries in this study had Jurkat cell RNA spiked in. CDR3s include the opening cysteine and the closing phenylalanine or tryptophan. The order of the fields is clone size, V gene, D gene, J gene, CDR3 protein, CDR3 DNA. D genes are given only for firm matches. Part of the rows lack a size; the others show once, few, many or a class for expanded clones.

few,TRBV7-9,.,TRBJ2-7,CASSFSDPMKRAYEQYF,TGTGCCAGCAGCTTTTCGGACCCCATGAAACGTGCCTACGAGCAGTACTTC
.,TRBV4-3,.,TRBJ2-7,CARSQAWPTYEQYF,TGCGCCCGCAGCCAAGCTTGGCCTACCTACGAGCAGTACTTC
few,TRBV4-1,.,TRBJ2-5,CASSQGNGVQETQYF,TGCGCCAGCAGCCAAGGAAACGGGGTCCAAGAGACCCAGTACTTC
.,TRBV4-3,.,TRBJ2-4,CASSGRGSNSAIQYF,TGCGCCAGCAGCGGCAGGGGCTCAAACTCAGCCATTCAGTACTTC
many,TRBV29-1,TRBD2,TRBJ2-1,CSASGGTSGTSVYEDEQFF,TGCAGCGCATCAGGGGGAACTAGCGGGACGTCCGTTTATGAGGATGAGCAGTTCTTC
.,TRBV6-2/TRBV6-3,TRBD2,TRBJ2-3,CASNRGGATDKQYF,TGTGCCAGCAACCGGGGGGGGGCCACAGATAAGCAGTATTTT
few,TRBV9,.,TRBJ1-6,CASSLYDRSSSPLHF,TGTGCCAGCAGCTTATACGACAGGAGCAGTTCACCCCTCCACTTT
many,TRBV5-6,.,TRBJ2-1,CASSFTGTAYNEQFF,TGTGCCAGCAGCTTCACCGGGACGGCCTACAATGAGCAGTTCTTC
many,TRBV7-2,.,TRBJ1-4,CASSETALDEKLFF,TGTGCCAGCAGCGAGACAGCCCTGGATGAAAAACTGTTTTTT
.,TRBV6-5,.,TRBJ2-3,CASTNLAGPTDTQYF,TGTGCCAGCACTAACCTGGCGGGGCCCACAGATACGCAGTATTTT
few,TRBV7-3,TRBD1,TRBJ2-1,CASSPTGTGTSNEQFF,TGTGCCAGCAGCCCTACCGGGACAGGGACGAGCAATGAGCAGTTCTTC
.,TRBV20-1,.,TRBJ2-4,CSAGGMHKNIQYF,TGTAGTGCTGGGGGGATGCACAAAAACATTCAGTACTTC
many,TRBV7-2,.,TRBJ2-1,CASSLDGSSYNEQFF,TGTGCCAGCAGCTTAGATGGGAGCTCCTACAATGAGCAGTTCTTC
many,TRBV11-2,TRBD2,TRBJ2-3,CASSTGLAGVTDTQYF,TGTGCCAGCAGCACGGGACTAGCGGGGGTCACAGATACGCAGTATTTT
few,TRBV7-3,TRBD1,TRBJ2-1,CASSLIPGGQGWGNEQFF,TGTGCCAGCAGCTTAATCCCAGGGGGACAGGGTTGGGGTAATGAGCAGTTCTTC
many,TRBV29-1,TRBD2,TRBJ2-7,CSVGPETSGPFSYEQYF,TGCAGCGTTGGACCCGAGACTAGCGGGCCCTTCTCCTACGAGCAGTACTTC
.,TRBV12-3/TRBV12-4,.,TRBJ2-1,CASSGTGLAGVSSYNEQFF,TGTGCCAGCAGTGGGACAGGGCTAGCGGGGGTGTCGTCCTACAATGAGCAGTTCTTC
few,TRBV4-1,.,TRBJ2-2,CASSQVSSGSAGELFF,TGCGCCAGCAGCCAAGTTTCTTCGGGTTCGGCCGGGGAGCTGTTTTTT
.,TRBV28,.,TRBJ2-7,CASKGVYEQYF,TGTGCCAGCAAGGGGGTTTACGAGCAGTACTTC
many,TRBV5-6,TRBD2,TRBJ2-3,CASSPGSSGDTQYF,TGTGCCAGCAGCCCCGGTTCTAGCGGAGATACGCAGTATTTT
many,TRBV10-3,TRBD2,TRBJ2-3,CAISTSGVTDTQYF,TGTGCCATCTCGACTAGCGGGGTCACAGATACGCAGTATTTT
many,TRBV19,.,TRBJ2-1,CASSTDNTAGNEQFF,TGTGCCAGTAGCACCGATAACACCGCGGGGAATGAGCAGTTCTTC
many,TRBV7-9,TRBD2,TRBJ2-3,CASSFRDYSTDTQYF,TGTGCCAGCAGCTTCCGGGACTATAGCACAGATACGCAGTATTTT
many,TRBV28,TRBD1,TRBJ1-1,CASSFDRGYTEAFF,TGTGCCAGCAGTTTTGACAGGGGGTACACTGAAGCTTTCTTT
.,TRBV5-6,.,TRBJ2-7,CASSLDRGLAAYEQYF,TGTGCCAGCAGCTTGGACAGGGGACTGGCTGCCTACGAGCAGTACTTC
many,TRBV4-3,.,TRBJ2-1,CASSAGIANEQFF,TGCGCCAGCAGCGCCGGGATAGCCAATGAGCAGTTCTTC
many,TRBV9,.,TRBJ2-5,CASSPQGLQETQYF,TGTGCCAGCAGCCCGCAGGGGCTTCAAGAGACCCAGTACTTC
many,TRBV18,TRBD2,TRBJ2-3,CASSPGGYLAGTDTQYF,TGTGCCAGCTCACCGGGCGGATACCTAGCGGGCACAGATACGCAGTATTTT
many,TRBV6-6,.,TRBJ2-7,CASSYAGTYEQYF,TGTGCCAGCAGTTACGCGGGGACCTACGAGCAGTACTTC
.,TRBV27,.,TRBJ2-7,CASSPLDFYEQYF,TGTGCCAGCAGTCCCCTAGATTTTTACGAGCAGTACTTC
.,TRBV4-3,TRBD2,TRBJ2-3,CASSQDSGTSGRGTDTRYF,TGCGCCAGCAGCCAGGATTCCGGGACTAGCGGGAGAGGGACAGATACGCGGTATTTT
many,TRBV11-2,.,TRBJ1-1,CASSLTEYTEAFF,TGTGCCAGCAGCTTAACGGAGTACACTGAAGCTTTCTTT
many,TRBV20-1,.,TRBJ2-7,CSATSLRGVYEQYF,TGCAGTGCAACCTCTCTGAGGGGGGTGTACGAGCAGTACTTC
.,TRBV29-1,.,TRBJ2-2,CSVTGSTGELFF,TGCAGCGTTACGGGCAGCACCGGGGAGCTGTTTTTT
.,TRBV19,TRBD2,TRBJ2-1,CATSGSSYNEQFF,TGTGCCACTAGCGGGAGTTCCTACAATGAGCAGTTCTTC
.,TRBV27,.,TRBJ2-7,CAGGTWAYEQYF,TGTGCCGGCGGCACGTGGGCCTACGAGCAGTACTTC
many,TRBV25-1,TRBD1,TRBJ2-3,CASSEGLGQGPDTQYF,TGTGCCAGCAGTGAAGGTCTGGGACAGGGGCCAGATACGCAGTATTTT
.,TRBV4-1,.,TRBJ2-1,CASSPSSVSSYNEQFF,TGCGCCAGCAGCCCATCTTCAGTGAGCTCCTACAATGAGCAGTTCTTC
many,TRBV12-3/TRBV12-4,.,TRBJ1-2,CASGALGTNYGYTF,TGTGCCAGCGGTGCCCTCGGGACAAACTATGGCTACACCTTC
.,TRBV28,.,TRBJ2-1,CASSEIGHGDNEQFF,TGTGCCAGCAGCGAGATCGGACATGGCGACAATGAGCAGTTCTTC
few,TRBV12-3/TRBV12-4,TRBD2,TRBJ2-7,CASSLDSGSVAGTRGRYEQYF,TGTGCCAGCAGTTTAGATTCAGGGTCGGTAGCGGGGACCAGGGGCCGCTACGAGCAGTACTTC
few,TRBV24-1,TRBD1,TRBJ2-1,CATSVSRDSSYNEQFF,TGTGCCACCAGTGTTAGCCGGGACAGCTCCTACAATGAGCAGTTCTTC
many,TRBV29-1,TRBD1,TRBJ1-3,CSAEGALGNTIYF,TGCAGCGCGGAGGGGGCCCTGGGAAACACCATATATTTT
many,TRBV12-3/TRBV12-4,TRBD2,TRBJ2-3,CASSATSGRTDTQYF,TGTGCCAGCAGTGCGACTAGCGGACGCACAGATACGCAGTATTTT
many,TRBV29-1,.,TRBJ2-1,CSVEDRRVDEQFF,TGCAGCGTTGAAGATCGCCGGGTCGATGAGCAGTTCTTC
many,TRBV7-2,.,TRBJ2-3,CASSSAIYTDTQYF,TGTGCCAGCAGCTCTGCTATTTACACAGATACGCAGTATTTT
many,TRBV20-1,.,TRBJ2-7,CSAGHQESYEQYF,TGCAGTGCTGGACACCAGGAATCCTACGAGCAGTACTTC
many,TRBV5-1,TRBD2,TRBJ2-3,CASSPGTSSTDTQYF,TGCGCCAGCAGCCCCGGGACTAGTAGCACAGATACGCAGTATTTT
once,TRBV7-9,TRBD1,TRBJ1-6,CASNPTTGAANSPLHF,TGTGCCAGCAACCCAACTACAGGGGCGGCCAATTCACCCCTCCACTTT
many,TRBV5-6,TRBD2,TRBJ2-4,CASSSERELVKNIQYF,TGTGCCAGCAGCTCTGAGCGGGAGCTTGTCAAAAACATTCAGTACTTC
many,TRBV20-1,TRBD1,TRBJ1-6,CSAGPPGTENSPLHF,TGCAGTGCTGGACCGCCCGGGACAGAAAATTCACCCCTCCACTTT